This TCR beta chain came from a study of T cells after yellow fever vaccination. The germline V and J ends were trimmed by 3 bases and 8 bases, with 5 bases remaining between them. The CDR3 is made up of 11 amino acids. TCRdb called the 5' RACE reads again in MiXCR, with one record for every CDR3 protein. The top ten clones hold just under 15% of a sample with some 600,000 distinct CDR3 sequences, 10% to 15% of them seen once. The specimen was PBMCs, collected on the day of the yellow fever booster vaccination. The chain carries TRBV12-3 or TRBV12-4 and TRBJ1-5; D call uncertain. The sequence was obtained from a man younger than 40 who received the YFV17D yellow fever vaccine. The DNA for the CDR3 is TGTGCCAGCAGTTTTGGCGAGCCCCAGCATTTT. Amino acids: CASSFGEPQHF.